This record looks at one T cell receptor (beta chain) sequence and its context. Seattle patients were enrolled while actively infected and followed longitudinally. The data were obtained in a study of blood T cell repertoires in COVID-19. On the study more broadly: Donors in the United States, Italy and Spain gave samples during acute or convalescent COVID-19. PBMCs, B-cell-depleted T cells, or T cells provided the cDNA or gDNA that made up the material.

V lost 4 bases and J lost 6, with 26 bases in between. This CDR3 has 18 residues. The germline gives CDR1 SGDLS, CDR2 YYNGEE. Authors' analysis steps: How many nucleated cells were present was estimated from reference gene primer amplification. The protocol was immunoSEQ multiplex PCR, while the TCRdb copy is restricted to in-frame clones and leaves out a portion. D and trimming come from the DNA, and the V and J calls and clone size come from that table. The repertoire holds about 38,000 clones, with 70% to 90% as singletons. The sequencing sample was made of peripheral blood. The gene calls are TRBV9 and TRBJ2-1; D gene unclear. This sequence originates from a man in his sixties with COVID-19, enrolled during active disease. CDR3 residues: CASSPQARSARMGNEQFF. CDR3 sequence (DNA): TGTGCCAGCAGCCCCCAAGCGAGGAGCGCACGAATGGGCAATGAGCAGTTCTTC.